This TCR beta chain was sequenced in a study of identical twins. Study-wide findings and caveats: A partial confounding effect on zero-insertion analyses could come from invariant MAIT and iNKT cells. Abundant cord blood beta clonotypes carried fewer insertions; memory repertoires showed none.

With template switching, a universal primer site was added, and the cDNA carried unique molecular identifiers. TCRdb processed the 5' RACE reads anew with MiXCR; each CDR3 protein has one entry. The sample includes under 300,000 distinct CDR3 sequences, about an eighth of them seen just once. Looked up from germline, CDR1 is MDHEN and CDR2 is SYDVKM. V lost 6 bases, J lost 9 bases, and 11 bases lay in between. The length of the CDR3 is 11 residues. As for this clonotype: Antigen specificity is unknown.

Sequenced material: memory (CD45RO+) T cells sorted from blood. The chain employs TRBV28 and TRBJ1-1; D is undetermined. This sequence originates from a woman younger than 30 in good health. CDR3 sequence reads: CASRLSGKAFF. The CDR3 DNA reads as TGTGCCAGCAGACTGTCGGGTAAAGCTTTCTTT. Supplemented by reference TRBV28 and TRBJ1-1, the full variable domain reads DVKVTQSSRYLVKRTGEKVFLECVQDMDHENMFWYRQDPGLGLRLIYFSYDVKMKEKGDIPEGYSVSREKKERFSLILESASTNQTSMYLCASRLSGKAFFGQGTRLTVV.